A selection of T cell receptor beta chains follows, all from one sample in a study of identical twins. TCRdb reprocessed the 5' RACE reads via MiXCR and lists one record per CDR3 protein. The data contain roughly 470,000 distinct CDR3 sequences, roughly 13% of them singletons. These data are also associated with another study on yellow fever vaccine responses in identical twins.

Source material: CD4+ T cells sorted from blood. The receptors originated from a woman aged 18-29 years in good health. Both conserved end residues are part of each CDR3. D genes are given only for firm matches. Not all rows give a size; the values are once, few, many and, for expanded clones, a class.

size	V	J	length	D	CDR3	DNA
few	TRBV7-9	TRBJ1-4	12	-	CASSFHSEKLFF	TGTGCCAGCAGCTTCCACAGCGAAAAACTGTTTTTT
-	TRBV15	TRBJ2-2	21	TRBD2	CATSRVDSRSSGGGSRGELFF	TGTGCCACCAGCAGGGTGGACAGCAGAAGTAGCGGGGGGGGCAGCCGAGGGGAGCTGTTTTTT
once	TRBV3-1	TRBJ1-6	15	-	CASSPIRDGDSPLHF	TGTGCCAGCAGCCCGATCCGGGACGGAGATTCACCCCTCCACTTT
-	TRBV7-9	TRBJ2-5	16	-	CASSLWRGSFQETQYF	TGTGCCAGCAGCTTATGGAGGGGCTCGTTCCAAGAGACCCAGTACTTC
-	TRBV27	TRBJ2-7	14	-	CASCLSFRAYEQYF	TGTGCCAGCTGTTTATCATTCAGAGCCTACGAGCAGTACTTC
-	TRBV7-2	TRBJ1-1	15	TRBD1	CASSLAGGWNTEAFF	TGTGCCAGCAGCTTAGCAGGGGGCTGGAACACTGAAGCTTTCTTT
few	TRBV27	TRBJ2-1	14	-	CASSEVSSYNEQFF	TGTGCCAGCAGTGAGGTGAGCTCCTACAATGAGCAGTTCTTC
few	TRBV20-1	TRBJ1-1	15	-	CSAIQAHTTNTEAFF	TGCAGTGCTATACAGGCCCATACAACGAACACTGAAGCTTTCTTT
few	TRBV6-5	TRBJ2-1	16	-	CASSYTGTASYNEQFF	TGTGCCAGCAGTTACACCGGGACTGCCTCCTACAATGAGCAGTTCTTC
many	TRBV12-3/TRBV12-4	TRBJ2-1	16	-	CASTNEGGRSYNEQFF	TGTGCCAGCACCAATGAGGGAGGCCGTTCCTACAATGAGCAGTTCTTC
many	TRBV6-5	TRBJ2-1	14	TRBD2	CASSSTGGYNEQFF	TGTGCCAGCAGTTCTACGGGGGGGTACAATGAGCAGTTCTTC
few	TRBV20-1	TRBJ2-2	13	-	CSARVASEGELFF	TGCAGTGCTAGAGTAGCATCAGAAGGGGAGCTGTTTTTT
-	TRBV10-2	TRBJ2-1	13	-	CASRELGPNEQFF	TGCGCCAGCAGGGAACTAGGCCCTAATGAGCAGTTCTTC
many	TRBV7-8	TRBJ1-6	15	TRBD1	CASSFTQGGNSPLHF	TGTGCCAGCAGCTTCACTCAGGGGGGGAATTCACCCCTCCACTTT
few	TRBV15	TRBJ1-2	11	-	CATSRGYGYTF	TGTGCCACCAGCAGAGGTTATGGCTACACCTTC
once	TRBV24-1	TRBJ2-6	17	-	CATSGGRGDSGANVLTF	TGTGCCACCAGTGGTGGCAGGGGAGACTCTGGGGCCAACGTCCTGACTTTC
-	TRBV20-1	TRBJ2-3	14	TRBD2	CSANAGVYTDTQYF	TGCAGTGCTAATGCGGGGGTCTACACAGATACGCAGTATTTT
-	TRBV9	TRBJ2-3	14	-	CASSVGGSGYTQYF	TGTGCCAGCAGCGTAGGGGGGAGCGGTTATACGCAGTATTTT
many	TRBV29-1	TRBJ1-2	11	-	CSVDSQGGYTF	TGCAGCGTTGACTCTCAGGGAGGCTACACCTTC
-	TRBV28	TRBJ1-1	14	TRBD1	CAGRETGARAEAFF	TGTGCCGGCAGAGAGACAGGGGCCAGGGCTGAAGCTTTCTTT
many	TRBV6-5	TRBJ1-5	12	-	CASSMGDQPQHF	TGTGCCAGCAGTATGGGGGATCAGCCCCAGCATTTT
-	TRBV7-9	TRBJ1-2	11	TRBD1	CASSRQGSYTF	TGTGCCAGCAGCCGACAGGGGAGCTACACCTTC
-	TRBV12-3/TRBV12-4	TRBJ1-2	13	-	CASSLGGSDGYTF	TGTGCCAGCAGTTTAGGGGGTAGCGATGGCTACACCTTC
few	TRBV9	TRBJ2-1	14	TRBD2	CASSVKAGVNEQFF	TGTGCCAGCAGCGTAAAAGCGGGGGTCAATGAGCAGTTCTTC
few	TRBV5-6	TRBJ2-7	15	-	CASSLADGGSYEQYF	TGTGCCAGCAGCTTGGCCGACGGCGGCTCCTACGAGCAGTACTTC
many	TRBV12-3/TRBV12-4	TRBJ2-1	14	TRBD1	CASSLAAGGGEQFF	TGTGCCAGCAGTTTAGCAGCAGGGGGCGGTGAGCAGTTCTTC
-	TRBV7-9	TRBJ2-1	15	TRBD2	CASSLASGGMEEQFF	TGTGCCAGCAGCTTGGCTAGCGGGGGGATGGAGGAGCAGTTCTTC
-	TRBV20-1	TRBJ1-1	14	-	CSARSTAGWPEAFF	TGCAGTGCTAGGTCTACGGCAGGGTGGCCTGAAGCTTTCTTT
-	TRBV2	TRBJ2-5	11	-	CASRNTQFQYF	TGTGCCAGCAGAAATACGCAGTTTCAGTACTTC